Below, one T cell receptor (beta chain) is given with its context. Its antigen is not known. TCRdb re-derived calls from the 5' RACE reads in MiXCR, one entry per CDR3 protein. The data hold approximately 560,000 distinct CDR3 sequences, with about 18% observed a single time. The data were taken from a study of T-cell memory formation after mild COVID-19. Germline assignment: CDR1 DFQATT and CDR2 SNEGSKA (reference sequence). The V end lost 0 bases, the J end lost 0 bases, and 10 bases lay between the germline ends. The CDR3 is 15 residues long. General observations from the study: Clones that shrank (day 15 to 85) were balanced CD4/CD8, whereas later expanders leaned CD4+.

The genes are TRBV20-1 and TRBJ2-3; no definite D call. What was sequenced was PBMCs or a T cell subset sorted from them (not recorded which). This clonotype was obtained from an adult woman who had mild COVID-19 (a few samples of this study predate the infection). Cell type and time point are not known. This chain's CDR3 is CSARDEGTSTDTQYF. The CDR3 DNA reads as TGCAGTGCTAGAGATGAAGGAACGAGCACAGATACGCAGTATTTT.